This TCR beta chain was documented in a study of cytomegalovirus exposure and HLA in healthy donors. Study conclusions and caveats: It has been reported that TCR beta sequences accurately predicted the HLA-A and HLA-B alleles of most subjects.

Germline loops: CDR1 SGHAT, CDR2 FQDESV (reference sequence). The CDR3 is made up of 13 amino acids. V gave up 5 bases and J gave up 7 bases, with 11 bases separating them. With regard to this clone: What it binds is not known.

PCR primers comprised 60 Vbeta and 13 Jbeta primers. How the authors handled the data: About 11 million of some 80 million unique TCR beta chains were shared, per a later count. Sequenced by immunoSEQ multiplex PCR; TCRdb stores in-frame clones only, minus some. The V and J calls and clone size were taken over from that table, and D and trimming were inferred from the DNA. The table shows around 90,000 clones, with around 78% occurring only once. V and J are TRBV11-1 and TRBJ1-4; no clear D. Sequencing was carried out using PBMCs. The TCR comes from a man in his thirties or forties in good health and CMV-seronegative. This CDR3 reads CASSPRGTEKLFF. CDR3 in DNA: TGTGCCAGCAGCCCGCGAGGAACTGAAAAACTGTTTTTT.